The next 24 T cell receptor beta chains were all read from a single sample in a study of blood T cell repertoires in COVID-19. TCRdb's copy holds only in-frame clones and misses some; the assay was immunoSEQ multiplex PCR. The sample shows hundreds of thousands of clones, 75% to 90% of them seen only once. Source material: peripheral blood. The receptors come from a woman aged 60 to 75 with COVID-19, enrolled during active disease.

This clone was recorded a few times. V is TRBV7-9 and J is TRBJ1-2; D might be TRBD1 (5 bases). The V gene's germline CDR1 is SEHNR and CDR2 FQNEAQ (reference sequence). Trimming left V 4 bases short and J 5 bases short, with 8 bases between. This CDR3 has 12 amino acids. Written as DNA, the CDR3 is TGTGCCAGCAGCTCGCCAGGGTATGGCTACACCTTC. Its translation: CASSSPGYGYTF.

The rearrangement joins TRBV4-1 to TRBJ2-7; 7 bases align to TRBD1. Unmatched junction bases numbered 17, after V lost 4 bases and J lost 2 bases. CDR1 is MGHRA and CDR2 is YSYEKL in the germline V gene. CDR3 size: 18 residues. The CDR3 reads CASSRVFSRDSRPYEQYF. CDR3 nucleotides: TGCGCCAGCAGCCGAGTATTTTCCCGGGACAGCCGTCCCTACGAGCAGTACTTC.

Worth noting for this clone: Other DNA sequences of this sample code for an identical CDR3. The chain recombines TRBV5-1 with TRBJ1-1; D is unclear. The V and J ends lost 1 base and 2 bases respectively, with 6 bases between them. The germline gives CDR1 SGHRS, CDR2 YFSETQ. There are 13 residues in the CDR3. CDR3 residues: CASSLSLNTEAFF. The CDR3 bases are TGCGCCAGCAGCTTGTCCCTTAACACTGAAGCTTTCTTT.

The chain has TRBV6-5 and TRBJ2-2; 7 bases are shared with TRBD1. Germline V lookup: CDR1 MNHEY, CDR2 SVGAGI. The CDR3 spans 14 residues. V lost 7 bases, J lost 4 bases, and 6 bases stayed unmatched. The chain's CDR3 is CASKPQGVTGELFF. The CDR3, as DNA: TGTGCCAGCAAACCCCAGGGGGTCACCGGGGAGCTGTTTTTT.

This clone was counted between two and nine times. The chain links TRBV4-1 to TRBJ1-5, with D tentatively TRBD1 (6 bases). V dropped 4 bases and J dropped 1 base, with 11 bases sitting between them. Per the germline V gene, CDR1 is MGHRA and CDR2 is YSYEKL. This CDR3 spans 15 amino acids. CDR3 protein: CASSLGQQSNQPQHF. The CDR3 DNA is TGCGCCAGCAGCCTCGGACAGCAGAGCAATCAGCCCCAGCATTTT.

The J gene is TRBJ1-2, the V gene TRBV6-1; D is uncertain. CDR1 and CDR2 from the germline V gene are MNHNS and SASEGT. The CDR3 is made up of 16 amino acids. V was shortened by 4 bases and J by 3 bases, with 18 bases between the two germline ends. CDR3 residues: CASSVRFEDGYYGYTF. As DNA, the CDR3 is TGTGCCAGCAGTGTCAGATTTGAGGATGGGTACTATGGCTACACCTTC.

The chain combines TRBV12-3 or TRBV12-4 with TRBJ2-1; 10 nucleotides agree with TRBD2. Unmatched junction bases numbered 7, after V lost 8 bases and J lost 9 bases. This CDR3 is 13 amino acids long. In DNA form, the CDR3 reads TGTGCCAGCGACAGCGGGGGGGGCGGTGAGCAGTTCTTC. It is translated as CASDSGGGGEQFF.

This chain connects TRBV4-1 to TRBJ2-3, with TRBD2 matching 8 bases. With 0 bases clipped from V and 0 bases from J, the junction kept 8 bases outside the gene matches. The germline V gene encodes CDR1 MGHRA and CDR2 YSYEKL. The CDR3 covers 18 residues. Here the CDR3 reads CASSQEIQRGLSTDTQYF. The DNA of the CDR3 is TGCGCCAGCAGCCAAGAGATACAGCGGGGGCTCAGCACAGATACGCAGTATTTT.

This clone was counted only a few times. This chain links TRBV6-4 with TRBJ2-3; TRBD2 matches 12 bases. CDR1 is MRHNA and CDR2 is SNTAGT in the germline V gene. This CDR3 spans 14 amino acids. J was trimmed by 4 bases and V by 7 bases; bases with no gene match: 3. The CDR3 DNA follows: TGTGCCAGCAAGGCTAGCGGGGGGGCAGATACGCAGTATTTT. It encodes CASKASGGADTQYF.

This clone came up once. The chain has TRBV2 and TRBJ1-1; D remains ambiguous. The germline V gene encodes CDR1 SNHLY and CDR2 FYNNEI. The V and J ends lost 8 bases and 5 bases respectively, with 12 bases between them. This CDR3 has 12 residues. This CDR3 is CASGRGKTEAFF. The CDR3 DNA reads TGTGCCAGCGGGAGAGGGAAGACTGAAGCTTTCTTT.

This chain links TRBV5-6 with TRBJ1-3; a weak D match, TRBD1 (5 bases). V shed 4 bases and J shed 2 bases, with 10 bases lying between them. Germline V gives CDR1 SGHDT, CDR2 YYEEEE. The CDR3 extends over 14 amino acids. CDR3 DNA sequence: TGTGCCAGCAGCAAGACAGCTCCTGGAAACACCATATATTTT. It codes for CASSKTAPGNTIYF.

This clone has a single count. This chain connects TRBV7-9 to TRBJ2-7, with 7 bases aligning to TRBD2. This CDR3 has 16 amino acids. Per germline, CDR1 SEHNR and CDR2 FQNEAQ (reference sequence). V gave up 4 bases and J gave up 0 bases; unmatched junction bases: 9. The CDR3 protein is CASSSPTSASSYEQYF. CDR3 DNA sequence: TGTGCCAGCAGCTCGCCCACTAGCGCGAGCTCCTACGAGCAGTACTTC.

The V gene is TRBV10-2, the J gene TRBJ1-1; no definite D call. Germline assignment: CDR1 WSHSY and CDR2 SAAADI. The CDR3 extends over 13 amino acids. V was clipped by 4 bases and J by 1 base, with 7 bases between them. CDR3 coding DNA: TGCGCCAGCAGTGTGGCTGAGAACACTGAAGCTTTCTTT. Its protein is CASSVAENTEAFF.

J is TRBJ2-2 and V is TRBV3-1 (or the pseudogene TRBV3-2); tentatively, D is TRBD1 (5 bases). Trimming left V 0 bases short and J 5 bases short, with 10 bases between. The CDR3 has 15 residues. The germline gives CDR1 LGHDT, CDR2 YNNKEL (reference sequence). The chain's CDR3 is CASSQEGVGTGELFF. The CDR3 DNA sequence: TGTGCCAGCAGCCAAGAAGGGGTGGGTACCGGGGAGCTGTTTTTT.

The chain combines TRBV28 with TRBJ2-7, with TRBD1 matching over 7 bases. Germline CDR1 is MDHEN and CDR2 is SYDVKM. V was pared by 5 bases and J by 2 bases, with 0 bases of the junction left unmatched. The CDR3 covers 12 residues. CDR3 in DNA: TGTGCCAGCAGTAGGGGGCCCTACGAGCAGTACTTC. It is translated as CASSRGPYEQYF.

This rearrangement joins TRBV11-2 to TRBJ2-3; D gene ambiguous. CDR3 size: 14 residues. Looked up from germline, CDR1 is SGHAT and CDR2 is FQNNGV. V gave up 5 bases and J gave up 5 bases, with 14 bases separating them. The CDR3 sequence is CASSEVGSQDTQYF. CDR3 in DNA: TGTGCCAGCAGCGAGGTAGGCAGCCAAGATACGCAGTATTTT.

The gene calls are TRBV12-2 and TRBJ2-7; the DNA was not used to check the table's D call, TRBD2. TRBV12-2 is assigned pseudogene status. The CDR3 has 16 residues. CDR3 coding DNA: TGTGCAAGTCGCTTAGGAGTTAGCGGGGGGGACTACGAGCAGTACTTC. This gives the protein CASRLGVSGGDYEQYF.

The rearrangement links TRBV18 to TRBJ1-2, with 7 nucleotides matching TRBD1. CDR3 size: 17 residues. CDR1 and CDR2 (germline): KGHSH, LQKENI. Trimming cost V 6 bases and J 4 bases; bases outside gene matches: 17. The CDR3 sequence: CASSLLAAGTALYGYTF. CDR3 nucleotides: TGTGCCAGCTCCCTCCTGGCCGCCGGGACAGCTCTCTATGGCTACACCTTC.

The V call is TRBV27, the J call TRBJ2-1; 10 bases line up with TRBD2. The CDR3 is 19 residues long. V lost 1 base, J lost 1 base, and 10 bases stayed unmatched. The V gene's germline CDR1 is MNHEY and CDR2 SMNVEV (reference sequence). The CDR3 sequence: CASSLFSGGMSGSYNEQFF. CDR3 in DNA: TGTGCCAGCAGTTTATTTAGCGGGGGGATGTCTGGGTCCTACAATGAGCAGTTCTTC.

The chain couples TRBV11-2 to TRBJ2-2; D gene uncertain. The length of the CDR3 is 15 residues. Trimming shortened V by 2 bases and J by 8 bases, and 15 bases separated the two germline ends. Germline-derived CDR1 and CDR2 are SGHAT and FQNNGV. CDR3 loop: CASSLSPGSLGELFF. The CDR3 DNA sequence: TGTGCCAGCAGCTTATCCCCAGGTTCACTGGGGGAGCTGTTTTTT.

J is TRBJ2-7 and V is TRBV29-1, with 7 positions matching TRBD1. The CDR3 consists of 12 residues. With V trimmed by 7 bases and J by 2 bases, 5 bases remained unmatched. Germline lookup yields CDR1 SQVTM and CDR2 ANQGSEA. The CDR3 coding sequence is TGCAGCGCCAATGACAGGGCCTACGAGCAGTACTTC. Its protein is CSANDRAYEQYF.

This clone was observed a single time. The J gene is TRBJ2-7, the V gene TRBV11-3; D is possibly TRBD2 (5 bases). CDR1 is SGHNT, CDR2 YENEEA, per germline. The CDR3 is made up of 12 amino acids. V lost 3 bases and J 7 bases, leaving 10 bases between the germline ends. This CDR3 reads CASSLSRGEQYF. The CDR3 bases are TGTGCCAGCAGCTTGAGCCGGGGTGAGCAGTACTTC.

This chain uses TRBV30 with TRBJ1-1; perhaps TRBD1 as D (5 bases). The CDR3 loop spans 14 amino acids. Per the germline V gene, CDR1 is GTSNPN and CDR2 is SVGIG (reference sequence). The germline V and J ends were trimmed by 0 bases and 5 bases, with 13 bases remaining between them. The CDR3 DNA is TGTGCCTGGAGTGTATACGGGGGATGGACTGAAGCTTTCTTT. It translates to CAWSVYGGWTEAFF.

This clone has a handful of counts. The J gene is TRBJ2-6, the V gene TRBV5-1; 11 nucleotides agree with TRBD2. CDR3 length: 18 amino acids. With V trimmed by 3 bases and J by 1 base, 6 bases remained unmatched. Germline V lookup: CDR1 SGHRS, CDR2 YFSETQ. CDR3 loop: CASSSSGGMLSGANVLTF. CDR3 DNA: TGCGCCAGCAGCTCTAGCGGGGGGATGTTATCTGGGGCCAACGTCCTGACTTTC.